Listed below are T cell receptor beta chains from one sample, sequenced in a study of CD8 T cells in ankylosing spondylitis. TCRdb called the 5' RACE reads again in MiXCR, with one record for every CDR3 protein. The sample yields about 320,000 distinct CDR3 sequences, roughly 11% seen once. Sequenced: blood, either unsorted or a sorted T cell fraction (not recorded which). The receptor set was obtained from a female donor with ankylosing spondylitis or in good health (not recorded which). Both conserved end residues are part of each CDR3. The D gene is left open where the match is weak. A row's size may be missing; if present it is once, few, many or a size class.

CDR3nt | CDR3aa | v_gene | abundance | j_gene | d_gene
TGCGCCAGCGGAGGGATGGAGCAGTTCTTC | CASGGMEQFF | TRBV10-2 | many | TRBJ2-1 | .
TGTGCCAGCAGAGGATTCGGGACCGTCACCTACAATGAGCAGTTCTTC | CASRGFGTVTYNEQFF | TRBV28 | many | TRBJ2-1 | .
TGCGCCAGCAGCCAACCCGACAGGGACACAGATACGCAGTATTTT | CASSQPDRDTDTQYF | TRBV4-1 | many | TRBJ2-3 | TRBD1
TGCAGTGCTAGACAGGGGGCCCCCATCGGGGTTGAGCAGTTCTTC | CSARQGAPIGVEQFF | TRBV20-1 | many | TRBJ2-1 | TRBD1
TGTGCCAGCAGTTCTTTGGGACAGGGGGCCAGAGGAGCTTTCTTT | CASSSLGQGARGAFF | TRBV12-3/TRBV12-4 | many | TRBJ1-1 | TRBD1
TGTGCCAGCAGCTTAGAGCCCTCTAGCAATCAGCCCCAGCATTTT | CASSLEPSSNQPQHF | TRBV11-2 | . | TRBJ1-5 | .
TGTGCCAGCAGCTTGAAGTCCGAGGCAGATACGCAGTATTTT | CASSLKSEADTQYF | TRBV5-6 | many | TRBJ2-3 | .
TGTGCCAGCAGCTCGACAGACCTGCAAAACATTCAGTACTTC | CASSSTDLQNIQYF | TRBV6-1 | many | TRBJ2-4 | .
TGTGCCAGCAGTTTTAACGTCGGTAAAGGGCTAGGAAACACCATATATTTT | CASSFNVGKGLGNTIYF | TRBV12-3/TRBV12-4 | many | TRBJ1-3 | .
TGCAGTGCATCGTGGACTAGCGGGGTTATTGCAGATACGCAGTATTTT | CSASWTSGVIADTQYF | TRBV20-1 | . | TRBJ2-3 | TRBD2